This is a list of T cell receptor beta chains from one sample in a study of blood T cell repertoires in COVID-19. The table came from immunoSEQ multiplex PCR; TCRdb's copy has only in-frame clones and leaves some out. The sample comprises approximately 360,000 clones, approximately 88% of which are singletons, and more than 1% rests with the top ten. The sequenced material came from peripheral blood. The receptors shown here come from a man in his forties or fifties with acute or convalescent COVID-19. CDR3s include the opening cysteine and the closing phenylalanine or tryptophan. D genes are given only for firm matches. The listing skips clone size in some rows; elsewhere it reads once, few, many or a size class.

D,V,size,J,DNA,CDR3
.,TRBV5-1,.,TRBJ2-3,TGCGCCAGCAGCTCATCTAGCAGTAGCACAGATACGCAGTATTTT,CASSSSSSSTDTQYF
TRBD2,TRBV3-1/TRBV3-2,.,TRBJ2-5,TGTGCCAGCAGCGCATCAGCGGGAGGGGAGACCCAGTACTTC,CASSASAGGETQYF
TRBD1,TRBV28,.,TRBJ1-5,TGTGCCAGCAGTCCTAGGACAGGGTGGCAGCCCCAGCATTTT,CASSPRTGWQPQHF
.,TRBV21-1,once,TRBJ2-2,TGTGCCAGCAGCAGCAGGGAAGTGAACACCGGGGAGCTGTTTTTT,CASSSREVNTGELFF
.,TRBV28,.,TRBJ1-5,TGTGCCAGCAGCCGGGACACCAATCAGCCCCAGCATTTT,CASSRDTNQPQHF
.,TRBV15,.,TRBJ1-1,TGTGCCACCAGCAGAGTGGAGTGGGAAGCTTTCTTT,CATSRVEWEAFF
.,TRBV5-1,few,TRBJ1-1,TGCGCCAGCAGCTCCGGACAGCCGAACACTGAAGCTTTCTTT,CASSSGQPNTEAFF
.,TRBV6-1,.,TRBJ1-3,TGTGCCAGCAGTGAAACCGCGGGGTCCGGAAACACCATATATTTT,CASSETAGSGNTIYF
TRBD1,TRBV7-6,.,TRBJ2-6,TGTGCCAGCAGCTCTCTGACAGGGCTGAGCGCTGGGGCCAACGTCCTGACTTTC,CASSSLTGLSAGANVLTF
TRBD2,TRBV7-7,.,TRBJ2-1,TGTGCTAGCAGCCCCAGGGCTAGCGGGGGGGACAATGAGCAGTTCTTC,CASSPRASGGDNEQFF
TRBD1,TRBV11-2,.,TRBJ2-7,TGTGCCAGCAGCTTAGATAGCCTGACAGGGGCAAACTACGAGCAGTACTTC,CASSLDSLTGANYEQYF
.,TRBV24-1,.,TRBJ2-1,TGTGCCACTAGCGCCGGGAGCTCCTACAATGAGCAGTTCTTC,CATSAGSSYNEQFF
.,TRBV7-3,.,TRBJ2-1,TGTGCCAGCAGTCGAACGGGGGAGTACAATGAGCAGTTCTTC,CASSRTGEYNEQFF
TRBD1,TRBV30,.,TRBJ2-6,TGTGCCTGGAGTGGGTACCTCGGGACAGGCCTAAACTCTGGGGCCAACGTCCTGACTTTC,CAWSGYLGTGLNSGANVLTF
.,TRBV4-1,.,TRBJ2-3,TGCGCCAGCAGCCAACAACACAGGGCAGCAGATACGCAGTATTTT,CASSQQHRAADTQYF
.,TRBV9,.,TRBJ2-2,TGTGCCAGCAGCGCTCCTCGGACAGGGAGGGCCGGGGAGCTGTTTTTT,CASSAPRTGRAGELFF
TRBD1,TRBV5-1,.,TRBJ2-5,TGCGCCAGCAGGACCCAAGGGGGCAGTGGTGAGACCCAGTACTTC,CASRTQGGSGETQYF
.,TRBV28,once,TRBJ1-5,TGTGCCAGCAGAACAGGGAATCAGCCCCAGCATTTT,CASRTGNQPQHF
.,TRBV13,.,TRBJ1-1,TGTGCCAGCAGCTTAAACAGATTGAACACTGAAGCTTTCTTT,CASSLNRLNTEAFF
.,TRBV2,once,TRBJ2-5,TGTGCCAGCAGTGAATTTTGGGGGGAACAGGTAGAGACCCAGTACTTC,CASSEFWGEQVETQYF
.,TRBV2,.,TRBJ1-1,TGTGCCAGCAGGGAAACAGGGTACACTGAAGCTTTCTTT,CASRETGYTEAFF
TRBD1,TRBV27,.,TRBJ1-1,TGTGCCAGCAGTTTATCGAAGGGGGCTGGTGAAGCTTTCTTT,CASSLSKGAGEAFF
.,TRBV6-5,.,TRBJ2-3,TGTGCCAGCAGTACGGACTCCCCAGATACGCAGTATTTT,CASSTDSPDTQYF
.,TRBV7-7,.,TRBJ2-1,TGTGCTAGCAGCCTGGACAGCTACAATGAGCAGTTCTTC,CASSLDSYNEQFF
TRBD1,TRBV5-5,.,TRBJ1-1,TGTGCCAGCAGCGGACCGACAGGGAGGATCACTGAAGCTTTCTTT,CASSGPTGRITEAFF
TRBD2,TRBV19,.,TRBJ2-2,TGTGCCAGTAGTACCCAATGGACTAGCGCGAACACCGGGGAGCTGTTTTTT,CASSTQWTSANTGELFF
TRBD2,TRBV4-1,.,TRBJ2-5,TGCGCCAGCAGCCAGGAGGCTAGCGGGAGTCTGAAGACCCAGTACTTC,CASSQEASGSLKTQYF
.,TRBV6-5,.,TRBJ1-3,TGTGCCAGCAGGTCAGGGGATACTGGAAACACCATATATTTT,CASRSGDTGNTIYF
TRBD1,TRBV2,.,TRBJ2-5,TGTGCCAGCACCCCCGGACAGGGTGGGGAGACCCAGTACTTC,CASTPGQGGETQYF
.,TRBV2,.,TRBJ1-1,TGTGCCAGCAGTGGGACATTCATGAACACTGAAGCTTTCTTT,CASSGTFMNTEAFF
TRBD1,TRBV28,.,TRBJ2-7,TGTGCCAGCAGGCCGACAGGGGGGCGGTACGAGCAGTACTTC,CASRPTGGRYEQYF
.,TRBV30,.,TRBJ2-1,TGTGCCTGGAGTGCGGTTATATCCTACAATGAGCAGTTCTTC,CAWSAVISYNEQFF
TRBD2,TRBV7-9,.,TRBJ2-1,TGTGCCAGCAGCTTATCCGGGAGGGCCATCGATGAGCAGTTCTTC,CASSLSGRAIDEQFF
TRBD1,TRBV7-9,.,TRBJ1-4,TGTGCCAGCAGCTTAGCCGGGACAGGGGGACATGAAAAACTGTTTTTT,CASSLAGTGGHEKLFF
TRBD1,TRBV5-1,.,TRBJ2-7,TGCGCCAGCCGCTTGCGGACAGGGCCGTCCTACGAGCAGTACTTC,CASRLRTGPSYEQYF
.,TRBV6-5,.,TRBJ1-5,TGTGCCAGCAGTCCACGGACGGGGGATCAGCCCCAGCATTTT,CASSPRTGDQPQHF
.,TRBV3-1/TRBV3-2,.,TRBJ2-5,TGTGCCAGCAGCCCCGACGGCAGGGAGACCCAGTACTTC,CASSPDGRETQYF
.,TRBV11-3,.,TRBJ2-1,TGTGCCAGCAGCTCTGGGACTGCCAATGAGCAGTTCTTC,CASSSGTANEQFF
.,TRBV5-4,.,TRBJ2-3,TGTGCCAGCAGCTTGTTAAAGGTTTCTAGTCACACAGATACGCAGTATTTT,CASSLLKVSSHTDTQYF
TRBD1,TRBV27,.,TRBJ2-2,TGTGCCAGTACCGGACAGGGCTCCGGGGAGCTGTTTTTT,CASTGQGSGELFF
.,TRBV28,.,TRBJ1-5,TGTGCCAGCAGTCCGGACAGTAGCAATCAGCCCCAGCATTTT,CASSPDSSNQPQHF
TRBD1,TRBV7-9,.,TRBJ2-1,TGTGCCAGCAGCCCGCCCGGGACAGGGAAAGGGAATGAGCAGTTCTTC,CASSPPGTGKGNEQFF
.,TRBV3-1/TRBV3-2,.,TRBJ1-1,TGTGCCAGCAGCCAGAAGGCGGGAGATCGGCAAGCTTTCTTT,CASSQKAGDRQAFF
.,TRBV5-5,.,TRBJ1-1,TGTGCCAGCAGCCTGATGGTCGGGGGGGTAAATACTGAAGCTTTCTTT,CASSLMVGGVNTEAFF
.,TRBV23-1,.,TRBJ2-7,TGCGCCAGCAGTTTTTACAGGGCTGACGAGCAGTACTTC,CASSFYRADEQYF
.,TRBV7-8,.,TRBJ1-1,TGTGCCAGCAGCTTCGGGACATCGAACACTGAAGCTTTCTTT,CASSFGTSNTEAFF
TRBD1,TRBV7-9,.,TRBJ2-7,TGTGCCAGCAGTTTCACAGCAGGGGGCGAATACTTC,CASSFTAGGEYF
.,TRBV28,.,TRBJ1-2,TGTGCCAGCACCACGACTCCGCTCGACTATGGCTACACCTTC,CASTTTPLDYGYTF
.,TRBV12-2,once,TRBJ2-7,TGTGCAAGTCGCTTAGGTGGAACTAGCTGCTACGAGCAGTACTTC,CASRLGGTSCYEQYF
TRBD1,TRBV5-8,.,TRBJ2-7,TGTGCCAGCAGCAAGAATGGACAGGGGGTTTCCTCCTACGAGCAGTACTTC,CASSKNGQGVSSYEQYF
.,TRBV5-1,.,TRBJ2-3,TGCGCCAGCAGCTTGGAGGGGCAGGGTAGCACAGATACGCAGTATTTT,CASSLEGQGSTDTQYF
.,TRBV5-1,.,TRBJ2-7,TGCGCCAGCAGCTTGGTGGTTTCAGGGGCCTCCTACGAGCAGTACTTC,CASSLVVSGASYEQYF
.,TRBV6-5,.,TRBJ2-1,TGTGCCAGCAGTTACGGAGGGGAAAATGAGCAGTTCTTC,CASSYGGENEQFF
TRBD2,TRBV29-1,few,TRBJ2-7,TGCAGCGCCCGAGGGACTAGGAATGGTGAGCAGTACTTC,CSARGTRNGEQYF
.,TRBV4-1,.,TRBJ2-7,TGCGCCAGCAGCCAAGAGTCGCGACTTCCCTACGAGCAGTACTTC,CASSQESRLPYEQYF
TRBD1,TRBV7-3,once,TRBJ1-6,TGTGCCAGCAGCCTGGACAGGGGGCTTTCACCCCTCCACTTT,CASSLDRGLSPLHF
.,TRBV9,.,TRBJ1-3,TGTGCCAGCAGCGACCAGGGTTCTGGAAACACCATATATTTT,CASSDQGSGNTIYF